This TCR beta chain was recorded in a study of read filtering for tumor transcriptome and immune sequencing. About the study: By R-ISS, stages I, II and III held around 8, 15 and 7 patients. Whole-transcriptome libraries were prepared after DNase treatment.

In its sample, this clonotype was seen a few times. Its cognate antigen is unknown. Sequence at one end of the junction differs from germline and may be a read error. The library was built from 400 ng RNA with molecular barcoded adaptors for alpha/delta and beta/gamma chains. TCRdb reprocessed the reads via MiXCR and lists one record per CDR3 protein. The table shows 75,000 to 95,000 distinct CDR3 sequences, with around an eighth occurring only once. Overall study findings and caveats: The sorted CD138-negative fraction was a mixed bone marrow immune population, not purified T cells.

The sequence was obtained from a donor at least 40 years old with multiple myeloma. The sample taken for sequencing was a population of CD138-negative cells sorted from bone marrow.

The CDR3 nucleotides read TGCAGTGCCAGAGGGGACAGGGAGTACCCCAAGCAGTTCTTC. The encoded protein is CSARGDREYPKQFF. This chain connects TRBV20-1 to TRBJ2-1; 9 bases agree with TRBD1. The CDR3 loop spans 14 amino acids. CDR1 is DFQATT and CDR2 is SNEGSKA in the germline V gene (reference sequence).